Below, 14 T cell receptor beta chains from the same sample are listed, as sequenced in a study of cytomegalovirus exposure and HLA in healthy donors. The PCR ran on 60 Vbeta and 13 Jbeta primers. Only in-frame clones appear in the TCRdb table, and some are missing; sequencing was by immunoSEQ multiplex PCR. This sample has under 150,000 clones, with 75% to 80% found just once. The source material was PBMCs. These receptors were obtained from a woman aged 40 to 49 in good health and CMV-seropositive.

This chain uses TRBV11-3 with TRBJ1-1; D might be TRBD1 (5 bases). CDR3 length: 14 residues. The V end was cut by 3 bases, the J end by 6 bases, with 14 bases between. Germline-derived CDR1 and CDR2 are SGHNT and YENEEA. CDR3 region: CASSFGARGAEAFF. DNA for the CDR3: TGTGCCAGCAGCTTCGGGGCCCGGGGGGCTGAAGCTTTCTTT.

The table lists this clone with a few counts. The J gene is TRBJ1-4, the V gene TRBV5-4, with TRBD1 as a possible D gene (6 bases). V lost 2 bases, J lost 0 bases, and 8 bases lay in between. Looked up from germline, CDR1 is SGHNT and CDR2 is YYREEE (reference sequence). CDR3 length: 15 amino acids. The CDR3 is CASSFGTSTNEKLFF. The CDR3, as DNA: TGTGCCAGCAGCTTCGGGACATCAACTAATGAAAAACTGTTTTTT.

The chain employs TRBV18 and TRBJ1-2, with 9 positions matching TRBD1. This CDR3 is built from 15 residues. CDR1 and CDR2 from the germline V gene are KGHSH and LQKENI. With V trimmed by 0 bases and J by 5 bases, 4 bases remained unmatched. The CDR3 reads CASSPPEGQGYGYTF. The CDR3 DNA sequence: TGTGCCAGCTCACCACCGGAGGGACAGGGATATGGCTACACCTTC.

The chain uses TRBV2 and TRBJ1-1; TRBD1 matches 9 bases. J gave up 4 bases and V 3 bases, and 3 bases lay outside the gene matches. Germline V CDR1 and CDR2: SNHLY, FYNNEI. CDR3 size: 14 residues. CDR3 loop: CASSDETGGTEAFF. CDR3 coding DNA: TGTGCCAGCAGTGATGAGACAGGGGGCACTGAAGCTTTCTTT.

The chain couples TRBV25-1 to TRBJ2-1; D not certain. The germline V and J ends were trimmed by 3 bases and 0 bases, with 6 bases remaining between them. Germline CDR1 reads MGHDK; CDR2 reads SYGVNS. The CDR3 covers 14 residues. The CDR3 bases are TGTGCCAGCAGTGACCTTCTCTCCTACAATGAGCAGTTCTTC. It encodes CASSDLLSYNEQFF.

The CDR3 region is CASDPGGETQYF. CDR3 DNA sequence: TGTGCCAGTGACCCGGGGGGAGAGACCCAGTACTTC. This chain links TRBV2 with TRBJ2-5, with 7 bases lining up with TRBD2. CDR3 length: 12 residues. The V gene end was trimmed by 9 bases and the J gene end by 4 bases; junction bases not matched to a gene: 5. Germline loops: CDR1 SNHLY, CDR2 FYNNEI.

The chain employs TRBV18 and TRBJ1-1, with 7 bases that match TRBD1. The germline V gene has CDR1 KGHSH and CDR2 LQKENI. This CDR3 is built from 15 residues. The V segment lost 0 bases and the J segment 5 bases; nucleotides outside the gene matches: 6. CDR3 in DNA: TGTGCCAGCTCACCACCGGCAGGGGGAAGAACTGAAGCTTTCTTT. It is translated as CASSPPAGGRTEAFF.

The chain is built from TRBV7-6 and TRBJ2-3; TRBD1 is a possible D gene (5 bases). CDR3 length: 14 amino acids. Per germline, CDR1 SGHVS and CDR2 FNYEAQ. Deletions cut 8 bases from V and 3 bases from J, with 15 bases between. The CDR3 DNA sequence: TGTGCCAGCGCCTTGGGGCCGGGTACAGATACGCAGTATTTT. It yields the protein CASALGPGTDTQYF.

The chain joins TRBV7-9 to TRBJ1-3; D is unclear. There are 13 residues in the CDR3. Trimming cost V 1 base and J 4 bases, with 5 bases left between them. Germline V gene data show CDR1 as SEHNR and CDR2 as FQNEAQ (reference sequence). CDR3 DNA sequence: TGTGCCAGCAGCTTAGTCTTCGGAAACACCATATATTTT. It translates to CASSLVFGNTIYF.

This sequence joins TRBV5-1 and TRBJ2-1, with 15 bases that match TRBD2. Germline V gives CDR1 SGHRS, CDR2 YFSETQ. This CDR3 region has 16 residues. The J segment lost 10 bases and the V segment lost 5 bases, leaving 10 bases of the junction unmatched. The CDR3 protein is CASSPGLAGGLREQFF. The DNA for the CDR3 is TGCGCCAGCAGTCCGGGACTAGCGGGAGGACTAAGGGAGCAGTTCTTC.

Only a few counts were recorded for this clone. The chain couples TRBV2 to TRBJ2-5; D is perhaps TRBD2 (6 bases). The V gene lost 5 bases and the J gene lost 5 bases, with 24 bases spanning the gap. CDR1 SNHLY and CDR2 FYNNEI come from the germline V gene. The CDR3 is 17 amino acids. CDR3: CASSYRGAGTPRETQYF. CDR3 nucleotide sequence: TGTGCCAGCAGTTACCGCGGGGCCGGGACCCCCCGCGAGACCCAGTACTTC.

The chain links TRBV4-1 to TRBJ2-5; D not resolved. The DNA end is more similar to TRBJ2-7, so the J call may be wrong. CDR1 and CDR2 (germline): MGHRA, YSYEKL. The CDR3 contains 13 residues. CDR3 in DNA: TGCGCCAGCAGCCAAGTCATGGACTACGAGCAGTACTTC. Protein sequence: CASSQVMDYEQYF.

The V gene is TRBV9, the J gene TRBJ2-1; D is possibly TRBD2 (6 bases). This CDR3 has 12 residues. The germline gives CDR1 SGDLS, CDR2 YYNGEE. V was pared by 3 bases and J by 10 bases, with 11 bases between. The CDR3 DNA is TGTGCCAGCAGCGAGAATAGCGGAGAGCAGTTCTTC. Translating it yields CASSENSGEQFF.

The chain employs TRBV6-5 and TRBJ2-7; TRBD2 agrees at 12 bases. Trimming removed 4 bases from V and 3 bases from J; junction bases left unmatched: 7. CDR1 is MNHEY, CDR2 SVGAGI, per germline. This CDR3 spans 16 amino acids. The CDR3 region is CASSSPRLAGVYEQYF. Written as DNA, the CDR3 is TGTGCCAGCAGTTCCCCCCGACTAGCGGGAGTCTACGAGCAGTACTTC.